A selection of T cell receptor beta chains follows, all from one sample in a study of cytomegalovirus exposure and HLA in healthy donors. The data were produced by immunoSEQ multiplex PCR, yet TCRdb's version contains in-frame clones alone and is incomplete. The repertoire consists of roughly 120,000 clones, with around 77% occurring once and the leading ten covering approximately 6.3%. What was sequenced was PBMCs. The receptors were gathered from a man aged 18 to 30 in good health and CMV-seropositive. Both conserved end residues are trimmed from each CDR3. Some rows have no size entry. The others give once, few or many, or a class for an expanded clone.

clone_size: few
v_call: TRBV5-6
j_call: TRBJ1-1
cdr3_aa: ASSLDGGRITEAF

clone_size: -
v_call: TRBV27
j_call: TRBJ1-2
cdr3_aa: ASSPRAFNYGYT

clone_size: few
v_call: TRBV28
j_call: TRBJ2-7
cdr3_aa: ASGRGTRPYEQY

clone_size: -
v_call: TRBV28
j_call: TRBJ2-7
cdr3_aa: ASSLGFGQENYEQY

clone_size: -
v_call: TRBV7-8
j_call: TRBJ1-1
cdr3_aa: ASSLYRDTEAF

clone_size: -
v_call: TRBV18
j_call: TRBJ2-7
cdr3_aa: ASSPPGHYEQY

clone_size: -
v_call: TRBV20-1
j_call: TRBJ2-4
cdr3_aa: SARGDNN

clone_size: -
v_call: TRBV19
j_call: TRBJ2-3
cdr3_aa: ASGWRESTDTQY

clone_size: -
v_call: TRBV7-9
j_call: TRBJ1-4
cdr3_aa: ASSPGQGYEKLF

clone_size: once
v_call: TRBV6-5
j_call: TRBJ1-6
cdr3_aa: ASSSPTGYNSPLH

clone_size: -
v_call: TRBV9
j_call: TRBJ2-6
cdr3_aa: ASSAQQGSSGANGLT

clone_size: -
v_call: TRBV9
j_call: TRBJ1-1
cdr3_aa: ASSGQGVRPEAF

clone_size: -
v_call: TRBV27
j_call: TRBJ1-1
cdr3_aa: ASSLPGMNTEAF

clone_size: -
v_call: TRBV20-1
j_call: TRBJ1-1
cdr3_aa: SASRVTEAF

clone_size: -
v_call: TRBV29-1
j_call: TRBJ2-3
cdr3_aa: SVAGTSGGSTAADTQY

clone_size: -
v_call: TRBV6-6
j_call: TRBJ1-4
cdr3_aa: ASRGQGSEKLF

clone_size: -
v_call: TRBV27
j_call: TRBJ1-2
cdr3_aa: ASRPLQGNYGYT

clone_size: -
v_call: TRBV5-6
j_call: TRBJ2-7
cdr3_aa: ASSSGTNYEQY

clone_size: -
v_call: TRBV15
j_call: TRBJ1-4
cdr3_aa: ATSGGQGAVPTNEKLF

clone_size: -
v_call: TRBV28
j_call: TRBJ1-6
cdr3_aa: ASTGRPNSPLH

clone_size: -
v_call: TRBV4-1
j_call: TRBJ2-7
cdr3_aa: ASSLGQGAYEQY

clone_size: -
v_call: TRBV6-5
j_call: TRBJ2-5
cdr3_aa: ASSYTTSVETQY

clone_size: -
v_call: TRBV27
j_call: TRBJ2-7
cdr3_aa: ASSGASGSFYEQY

clone_size: -
v_call: TRBV5-1
j_call: TRBJ2-7
cdr3_aa: ASTEGDRGAYEQY

clone_size: -
v_call: TRBV7-3
j_call: TRBJ2-1
cdr3_aa: ASTPNTAGGLYEQF

clone_size: -
v_call: TRBV21-1
j_call: TRBJ2-2
cdr3_aa: ASSNGGACAGELF

clone_size: few
v_call: TRBV5-1
j_call: TRBJ2-1
cdr3_aa: ASSEGLAGGLVNNEQF

clone_size: -
v_call: TRBV5-1
j_call: TRBJ2-3
cdr3_aa: ASIPRLGDRFQDTQY

clone_size: -
v_call: TRBV7-8
j_call: TRBJ1-6
cdr3_aa: ASSYLTLSTGNSPLH

clone_size: -
v_call: TRBV5-6
j_call: TRBJ2-2
cdr3_aa: ASSLEFRGVAGELF

clone_size: -
v_call: TRBV10-3
j_call: TRBJ2-1
cdr3_aa: AIRGNRGPYNEQF

clone_size: -
v_call: TRBV18
j_call: TRBJ1-2
cdr3_aa: ASSPPAWGDYGYT

clone_size: -
v_call: TRBV29-1
j_call: TRBJ2-1
cdr3_aa: SVELAGKNNEQF

clone_size: -
v_call: TRBV28
j_call: TRBJ1-1
cdr3_aa: ASSPHPGQQVNTEAF

clone_size: -
v_call: TRBV4-1
j_call: TRBJ2-3
cdr3_aa: ASSKNSGSGTDTQY